This T cell receptor beta chain comes out of a study of blood T cells in healthy people across ages. V shed 4 bases and J 6 bases; nucleotides not matched to a gene: 7. This CDR3 has 14 amino acids. Germline loops: CDR1 DFQATT, CDR2 SNEGSKA (reference sequence). Using a J-beta primer mix together with a sample-barcoded 5' primer, a second PCR was run for roughly 7 to 11 cycles. TCRdb re-called the 5' RACE reads with MiXCR, one entry per CDR3 protein. In the table there are 800,000 to 1,300,000 distinct CDR3 sequences, roughly a quarter of which are singletons. The same specimen was also included in a second study, on T cells of mothers and their children.

Sequencing used blood. The TCR comes from a girl aged 2-10 years in good health. The rearrangement joins TRBV20-1 to TRBJ2-3; 10 nucleotides line up with TRBD2. The CDR3 bases are TGCAGTGCTAATCTAGCGGGAGTAAGGGATACGCAGTATTTT. Its protein is CSANLAGVRDTQYF.